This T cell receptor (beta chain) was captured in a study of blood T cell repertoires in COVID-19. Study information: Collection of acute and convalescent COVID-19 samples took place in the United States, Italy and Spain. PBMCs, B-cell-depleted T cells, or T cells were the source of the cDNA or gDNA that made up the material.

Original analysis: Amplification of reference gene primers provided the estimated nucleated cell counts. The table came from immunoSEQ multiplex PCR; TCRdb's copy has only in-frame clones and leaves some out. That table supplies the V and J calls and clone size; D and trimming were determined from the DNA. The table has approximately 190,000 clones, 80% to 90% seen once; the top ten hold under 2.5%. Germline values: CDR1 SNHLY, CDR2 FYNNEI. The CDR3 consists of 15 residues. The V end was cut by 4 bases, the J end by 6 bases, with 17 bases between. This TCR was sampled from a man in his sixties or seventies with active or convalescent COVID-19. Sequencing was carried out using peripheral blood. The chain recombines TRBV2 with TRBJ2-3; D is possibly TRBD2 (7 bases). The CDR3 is CASSGRGAGVDTQYF. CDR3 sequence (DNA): TGTGCCAGCAGTGGTCGGGGGGCGGGTGTGGATACGCAGTATTTT.